This T cell receptor beta chain comes out of a study of T cells after yellow fever vaccination. There are 14 residues in the CDR3. V was cut by 1 base and J by 0 bases, with 6 bases left in between. Per germline, CDR1 SGHTA and CDR2 FQGNSA. TCRdb analysed the 5' RACE reads with MiXCR anew, one entry per CDR3 protein. The sample holds approximately 300,000 distinct CDR3 sequences, around 6.8% seen once. This clonotype was detected many times. This chain uses TRBV7-2 with TRBJ1-2; D unclear. The TCR originated in a man younger than 35 who received the YFV17D yellow fever vaccine. The sample consisted of PBMCs, taken approximately 40 days after the first yellow fever vaccination. CDR3 sequence reads: CASSLGQPNYGYTF. DNA for the CDR3: TGTGCCAGCAGCTTAGGCCAGCCTAACTATGGCTACACCTTC.